This TCR beta chain was sequenced in a study of T cell repertoires and HLA-DP antigens. Points on this clone: Its target is unknown.

The method was immunoSEQ multiplex PCR; TCRdb's version includes in-frame clones alone and lacks a portion of them. Found here are approximately 86,000 clones, around nine tenths of them singletons; the top ten hold about 1.5%. Sample: CD4+ T cells from PBMCs. This TCR derives from a man aged 50-59 years in good health and CMV-seronegative.

The CDR3 loop is CASQGLAARHEQFF. The CDR3, as DNA: TGTGCCAGCCAGGGACTAGCGGCCCGCCATGAGCAGTTCTTC. J is TRBJ2-1 and V is TRBV7-2; 11 bases align to TRBD2. CDR3 length equals 14 residues. Germline CDR1 reads SGHTA; CDR2 reads FQGNSA. V lost 8 bases and J lost 8; bases outside the gene matches: 8.